These 27 T cell receptor beta chains came from one sample sequenced in a study of T-cell memory formation after mild COVID-19. TCRdb called the 5' RACE reads again in MiXCR, with one record for every CDR3 protein. The repertoire holds roughly 400,000 distinct CDR3 sequences, approximately 19% seen once, with 20% to 25% in the top ten. The sequenced sample was PBMCs or a T cell subset sorted from them (not recorded which). Receptors were obtained from a man aged 18 to 29 who had mild COVID-19 (a few samples of this study predate the infection). Cell type and time point are not known.

The genes are TRBV5-5 and TRBJ2-3, with D possibly matching TRBD2 (5 bases). The germline gives CDR1 SGHKS, CDR2 YYEKEE (reference sequence). The CDR3 is 15 amino acids. Trimming pared 5 bases from V and 0 bases from J, leaving 13 bases between. The CDR3 coding sequence is TGTGCCAGCAGGGATGGGAGAAGTAGCACAGATACGCAGTATTTT. Protein sequence: CASRDGRSSTDTQYF.

This clonotype has ten or more counts. This chain uses TRBV7-2 with TRBJ1-2; D is perhaps TRBD1 (6 bases). Trimming cost V 3 bases and J 6 bases, with 14 bases left between them. The germline gives CDR1 SGHTA, CDR2 FQGNSA. The CDR3 consists of 14 residues. The DNA of the CDR3 is TGTGCCAGCAGCTTCCCGACAGGAGCGAATGGCTACACCTTC. As protein: CASSFPTGANGYTF.

The chain's CDR3 is CATSDPGTGGFTGELFF. The CDR3 nucleotides read TGTGCCACCAGTGATCCCGGGACAGGGGGTTTCACCGGGGAGCTGTTTTTT. The rearrangement links TRBV24-1 to TRBJ2-2; 11 bases agree with TRBD1. Germline V gene lookup returns CDR1 KGHDR and CDR2 SFDVKD. The CDR3 is 17 amino acids. The trim removed 3 bases at V and 4 bases at J, leaving 6 bases unmatched.

This clonotype has only a few counts. This rearrangement joins TRBV6-2 or TRBV6-3 to TRBJ2-7; no reliable D call. Trimming stripped 1 base from V and 3 bases from J, with 7 bases between. This CDR3 has 13 residues. The V gene's germline CDR1 is MNHEY and CDR2 SVGEGT. The CDR3 here is CASSYLGSYEQYF. The CDR3 coding sequence is TGTGCCAGCAGTTACTTAGGCAGCTACGAGCAGTACTTC.

Note on this clonotype: At one boundary the junction diverges from the germline segment, which might be a read error. The V and J genes are TRBV18 and TRBJ1-1; a possible D gene is TRBD1 (5 bases). This CDR3 is built from 14 residues. CDR1 is KGHSH, CDR2 LQKENI, per germline. CDR3 DNA sequence: TGTGCCAGCTCTCCACTGGGGCGCGACACTGAAGCTTTCTTT. This translates into CASSPLGRDTEAFF. Looking up the rest from reference TRBV18 and TRBJ1-1 gives the full variable domain: NAGVMQNPRHLVRRRGQEARLRCSPMKGHSHVYWYRQLPEEGLKFMVYLQKENIIDESGMPKERFSAEFPKEGPSILRIQQVVRGDSAAYFCASSPLGRDTEAFFGQGTRLTVV.

This clonotype was found many times. This sequence joins TRBV5-1 and TRBJ1-6; the match to TRBD1 covers 7 bases. The CDR3 contains 14 residues. J gave up 6 bases and V 4 bases, and 4 bases lay outside the gene matches. Germline V CDR1 and CDR2: SGHRS, YFSETQ. The chain's CDR3 is CASSPGQPNSPLHF. Here the CDR3 DNA reads TGCGCCAGCAGCCCGGGACAGCCTAATTCACCCCTCCACTTT.

This clonotype came up a few times. This CDR3 is CSVRPGTSSTDTQYF. The CDR3 coding sequence is TGCAGTGTTCGACCCGGGACCTCGAGTACAGATACGCAGTATTTT. The V call is TRBV20-1, the J call TRBJ2-3; D possibly uses TRBD1 or TRBD2 (5 bases each). From germline, CDR1 is DFQATT and CDR2 SNEGSKA (reference sequence). The V end lost 7 bases, the J end lost 3 bases, and 20 bases lay between the germline ends. CDR3 length: 15 amino acids.

This clonotype has a handful of counts. This sequence joins TRBV5-1 and TRBJ2-7, with TRBD2 as a possible D gene (5 bases). The CDR3 is made up of 16 amino acids. CDR1 SGHRS and CDR2 YFSETQ come from the germline V gene. Trimming shortened V by 4 bases and J by 0 bases, and 17 bases separated the two germline ends. For the CDR3, the DNA is TGCGCCAGCAGCAAGACGGACGGTGGGAGCTCCTACGAGCAGTACTTC. It encodes CASSKTDGGSSYEQYF.

Only a few counts were recorded for this clonotype. The chain recombines TRBV4-1 with TRBJ1-3; 7 bases map to TRBD1. CDR3 length equals 16 residues. Germline CDR1 is MGHRA and CDR2 is YSYEKL. V dropped 1 base and J dropped 5; count of bases not matched to a gene: 8. The CDR3 DNA reads TGCGCCAGCAGCCAAGGGCCGCGGGACAGTCGAAACACCATATATTTT. This translates into CASSQGPRDSRNTIYF.

This clonotype was found many times. The rearrangement links TRBV7-8 to TRBJ2-5; a weak D match, TRBD1 (5 bases). The germline gives CDR1 SGHVS, CDR2 FQNEAQ. Trimming cost V 5 bases and J 5 bases, with 12 bases left between them. This CDR3 comprises 13 residues. CDR3 coding DNA: TGTGCCAGCAGCCTAGGGGCAACGGAGACCCAGTACTTC. It encodes CASSLGATETQYF.

This clonotype appeared a few times. This rearrangement joins TRBV23-1 to TRBJ2-2; tentative D call: TRBD1 (6 bases). TRBV23-1 is annotated as an ORF whose role is uncertain. V was cut by 9 bases and J by 7 bases, with 27 bases left in between. CDR3 length: 17 residues. The chain's CDR3 is CARKGVTPCRDSGELFF. CDR3 nucleotide sequence: TGCGCCAGAAAGGGGGTTACCCCCTGTAGAGACAGCGGGGAGCTGTTTTTT.

This chain joins TRBV28 and TRBJ1-4; D is undetermined. Germline V gene data show CDR1 as MDHEN and CDR2 as SYDVKM. V was clipped by 3 bases and J by 4 bases, with 12 bases between them. The CDR3 totals 15 residues. The DNA for the CDR3 is TGTGCCAGCAGTTTCGCGGGTAACATTAATGAAAAACTGTTTTTT. Translated, it gives CASSFAGNINEKLFF.

Many counts were recorded for this clonotype. This sequence joins TRBV5-1 and TRBJ2-2, with TRBD2 matching over 12 bases. The CDR3 length is 19 residues. The V gene's germline CDR1 is SGHRS and CDR2 YFSETQ. V lost 4 bases and J lost 4; bases outside the gene matches: 14. In DNA form, the CDR3 reads TGCGCCAGCAGCCCGGAGACTAGCGGGGGACTAATCAGCACCGGGGAGCTGTTTTTT. Protein sequence: CASSPETSGGLISTGELFF.

The rearrangement links TRBV7-2 to TRBJ1-1; D remains unclear. The length of the CDR3 is 14 residues. Between the trimmed V and J ends, which lost 3 bases and 5 bases, there was a span of 13 bases. CDR1 SGHTA and CDR2 FQGNSA come from the germline V gene. CDR3 region: CASSFPGWVTEAFF. The CDR3 DNA sequence: TGTGCCAGCAGCTTCCCCGGCTGGGTAACTGAAGCTTTCTTT.

This clonotype showed up many times. One end of the junction does not line up with germline, which may come from a read error. The rearrangement links TRBV4-2 to TRBJ2-3; 7 nucleotides align to TRBD1. Germline loops: CDR1 LGHNA, CDR2 YNFKEQ. The CDR3 length is 15 residues. The CDR3 spells CASSKDREATDTQYF. In DNA form, the CDR3 reads TGTGCCAGCAGCAAAGACAGGGAAGCGACAGATACGCAGTATTTT.

The chain recombines TRBV7-2 with TRBJ2-1, with 7 bases matching TRBD2. CDR1 SGHTA and CDR2 FQGNSA come from the germline V gene. This CDR3 has 14 amino acids. The V gene end was trimmed by 3 bases and the J gene end by 7 bases; junction bases not matched to a gene: 6. DNA for the CDR3: TGTGCCAGCAGCTTCGAGCGGGGCACAAATGAGCAGTTCTTC. It encodes CASSFERGTNEQFF. Based on the CDR3 plus reference TRBV7-2 and TRBJ2-1, the full variable domain is GAGVSQSPSNKVTEKGKDVELRCDPISGHTALYWYRQSLGQGLEFLIYFQGNSAPDKSGLPSDRFSAERTGGSVSTLTIQRTQQEDSAVYLCASSFERGTNEQFFGPGTRLTVL.

This rearrangement joins TRBV4-3 to TRBJ2-3, with TRBD1 as a possible D gene (5 bases). The CDR3 covers 16 residues. CDR1 is LGHNA, CDR2 YSLEER, per germline. The V end lost 4 bases, the J end lost 2 bases, and 16 bases lay between the germline ends. The CDR3 DNA sequence: TGCGCCAGCAGCCTCGGACAAGATCTTTCCACAGATACGCAGTATTTT. Translating it yields CASSLGQDLSTDTQYF.

The chain carries TRBV29-1 and TRBJ2-2; D may be TRBD2 (6 bases). The V gene lost 3 bases and the J gene lost 1 base, with 12 bases spanning the gap. Germline V gene sequence: CDR1 SQVTM, CDR2 ANQGSEA. The CDR3 runs 15 residues. DNA of the CDR3: TGCAGCGTTGATGGTGGGGGACTGAACACCGGGGAGCTGTTTTTT. It encodes CSVDGGGLNTGELFF.

This clonotype was observed a handful of times. This sequence joins TRBV28 and TRBJ1-2, with D maybe TRBD1 (5 bases). The CDR3 length is 15 residues. In germline, CDR1 is MDHEN, CDR2 SYDVKM. The V end lost 3 bases, the J end lost 5 bases, and 16 bases lay between the germline ends. The DNA of the CDR3 is TGTGCCAGCAGTTTGGGGGTCAGGGATGTGTATGGCTACACCTTC. Translated: CASSLGVRDVYGYTF.

This clonotype showed up just a few times. The chain is built from TRBV12-3 or TRBV12-4 and TRBJ2-3; D might be TRBD2 (6 bases). With 6 bases removed from V and 2 bases from J, the gap between germline ends came to 12 bases. This CDR3 has 14 residues. Here the CDR3 DNA reads TGTGCCAGCAGCGACGGGGGACTCACAGATACGCAGTATTTT. Protein sequence: CASSDGGLTDTQYF.

This clonotype appeared many times. The chain links TRBV5-1 to TRBJ2-2, with 7 bases lining up with TRBD1. The CDR3 runs to 13 residues. Trimming at V came to 4 bases and at J to 6 bases, leaving 3 bases not matched to a gene. Per germline, CDR1 SGHRS and CDR2 YFSETQ. The DNA of the CDR3 is TGCGCCAGCAGCCCCGACAGGGCCGGGGAGCTGTTTTTT. Translation: CASSPDRAGELFF.

This clonotype was seen only a few times. The V and J genes are TRBV7-9 and TRBJ1-2, with no clear D. The CDR3 has 13 amino acids. The V gene lost 6 bases and the J gene lost 6 bases, with 14 bases spanning the gap. In germline, CDR1 is SEHNR, CDR2 FQNEAQ (reference sequence). CDR3 DNA: TGTGCCAGCAGGTCCGGGTGGGAAGATGGCTACACCTTC. This codes for CASRSGWEDGYTF.

This clonotype was seen a few times. The chain joins TRBV20-1 to TRBJ2-7, with 7 nucleotides matching TRBD1. CDR1 is DFQATT, CDR2 SNEGSKA, per germline (reference sequence). The CDR3 consists of 13 residues. The V segment lost 2 bases and the J segment 1 base; nucleotides outside the gene matches: 2. The CDR3 sequence: CSARNRGSYEQYV. As DNA, the CDR3 is TGCAGTGCTAGAAACAGGGGTTCCTACGAGCAGTACGTC.

This clonotype has more than one count but fewer than ten. The chain couples TRBV29-1 to TRBJ2-7; D unresolved. Trimming cost V 6 bases and J 3 bases, with 3 bases left between them. Germline lookup yields CDR1 SQVTM and CDR2 ANQGSEA. The CDR3 has 9 residues. This chain's CDR3 is CSVLYEQYV. CDR3 nucleotide sequence: TGCAGCGTCCTCTACGAGCAGTACGTC.

This clonotype was recorded a few times. The V call is TRBV11-2, the J call TRBJ2-1; weak D call: TRBD1 (5 bases). Deletions cut 4 bases from V and 11 bases from J, with 18 bases between. The CDR3 has 14 amino acids. Germline CDR1 and CDR2: SGHAT and FQNNGV. CDR3 in amino acids: CASSSIDRLFKQFF. The CDR3 nucleotides are TGTGCCAGCAGCTCCATCGACAGACTCTTTAAGCAGTTCTTC. Together with reference TRBV11-2 and TRBJ2-1, the CDR3 gives the full variable domain: EAGVAQSPRYKIIEKRQSVAFWCNPISGHATLYWYQQILGQGPKLLIQFQNNGVVDDSQLPKDRFSAERLKGVDSTLKIQPAKLEDSAVYLCASSSIDRLFKQFFGPGTRLTVL.

This clonotype showed up just a few times. The chain is built from TRBV7-9 and TRBJ2-1, with TRBD1 identical over 10 bases. Germline CDR1 SEHNR, CDR2 FQNEAQ (reference sequence). V dropped 2 bases and J dropped 4; count of bases not matched to a gene: 8. This CDR3 region has 17 residues. The CDR3 protein is CASSLLAGTGVYNEQFF. For the CDR3, the DNA is TGTGCCAGCAGCTTATTAGCCGGGACAGGGGTGTACAATGAGCAGTTCTTC.

This clonotype was counted only a few times. The V and J genes are TRBV9 and TRBJ1-2; D is possibly TRBD1 (6 bases). Germline V gene lookup returns CDR1 SGDLS and CDR2 YYNGEE. With 4 bases removed from V and 2 bases from J, the gap between germline ends came to 21 bases. The CDR3 contains 17 residues. The CDR3 loop is CASSLEGSGAENYGYTF. The CDR3 DNA reads TGTGCCAGCAGCCTAGAGGGCTCGGGGGCAGAAAACTATGGCTACACCTTC.